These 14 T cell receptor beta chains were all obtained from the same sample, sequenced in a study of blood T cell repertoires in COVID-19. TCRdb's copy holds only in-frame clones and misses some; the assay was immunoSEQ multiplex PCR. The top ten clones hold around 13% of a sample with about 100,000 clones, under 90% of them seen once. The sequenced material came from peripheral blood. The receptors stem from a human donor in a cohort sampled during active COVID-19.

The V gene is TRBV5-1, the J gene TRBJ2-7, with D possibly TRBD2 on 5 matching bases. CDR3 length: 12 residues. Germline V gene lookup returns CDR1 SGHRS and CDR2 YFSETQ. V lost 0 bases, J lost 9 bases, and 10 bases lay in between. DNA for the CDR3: TGCGCCAGCAGCTTGGCTGGGGAGAGGCAGTACTTC. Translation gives CASSLAGERQYF.

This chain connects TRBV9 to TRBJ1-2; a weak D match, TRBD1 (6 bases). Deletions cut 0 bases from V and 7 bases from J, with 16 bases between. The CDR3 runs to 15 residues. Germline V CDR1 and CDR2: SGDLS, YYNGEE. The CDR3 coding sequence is TGTGCCAGCAGCGTAGCTTGGGCAGGGGCCGGTGGCTACACCTTC. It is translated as CASSVAWAGAGGYTF.

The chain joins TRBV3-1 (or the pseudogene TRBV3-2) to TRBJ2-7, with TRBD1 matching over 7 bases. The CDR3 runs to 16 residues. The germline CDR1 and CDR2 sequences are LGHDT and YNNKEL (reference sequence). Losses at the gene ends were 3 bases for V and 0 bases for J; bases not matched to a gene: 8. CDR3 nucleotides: TGTGCCAGCAGCCACACGACAGGGAGTAGCTCCTACGAGCAGTACTTC. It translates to CASSHTTGSSSYEQYF.

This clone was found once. CDR3 in DNA: TGTGCCACAAATTCCGGGACTAGCGGGAGCACGGGCACCGGGGAGCTGTTTTTT. This translates into CATNSGTSGSTGTGELFF. This chain uses TRBV19 with TRBJ2-2; TRBD2 matches at 14 bases. With 10 bases clipped from V and 4 bases from J, the junction kept 14 bases outside the gene matches. This CDR3 is built from 18 residues. In germline, CDR1 is LNHDA, CDR2 SQIVND (reference sequence). The full variable domain, in which reference TRBV19 and TRBJ2-2 provide the parts outside the CDR3, is DGGITQSPKYLFRKEGQNVTLSCEQNLNHDAMYWYRQDPGQGLRLIYYSQIVNDFQKGDIAEGYSVSREKKESFPLTVTSAQKNPTAFYLCATNSGTSGSTGTGELFFGEGSRLTVL.

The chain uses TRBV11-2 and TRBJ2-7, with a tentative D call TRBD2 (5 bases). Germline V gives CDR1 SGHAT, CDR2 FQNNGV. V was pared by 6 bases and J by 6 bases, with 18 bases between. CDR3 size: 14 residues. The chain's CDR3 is CASSPRAGDFEQYF. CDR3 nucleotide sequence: TGTGCCAGCAGTCCCCGGGCGGGCGACTTCGAGCAGTACTTC.

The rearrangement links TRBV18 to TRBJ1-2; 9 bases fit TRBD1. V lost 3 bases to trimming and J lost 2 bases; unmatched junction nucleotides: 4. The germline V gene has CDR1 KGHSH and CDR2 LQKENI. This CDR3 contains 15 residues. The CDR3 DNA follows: TGTGCCAGCTCACCCGGGACAGGGAACAACTATGGCTACACCTTC. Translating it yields CASSPGTGNNYGYTF.

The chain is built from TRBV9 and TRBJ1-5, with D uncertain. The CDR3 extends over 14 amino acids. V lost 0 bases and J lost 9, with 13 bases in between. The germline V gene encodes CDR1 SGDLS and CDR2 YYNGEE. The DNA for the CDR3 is TGTGCCAGCAGCGTAGAAGCTGATCACCGGCCCCAGCATTTT. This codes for CASSVEADHRPQHF.

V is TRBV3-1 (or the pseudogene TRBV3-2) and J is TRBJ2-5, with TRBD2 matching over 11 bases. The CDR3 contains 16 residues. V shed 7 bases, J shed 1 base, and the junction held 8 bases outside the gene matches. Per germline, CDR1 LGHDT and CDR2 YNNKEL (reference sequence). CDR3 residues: CASTLGSGGVQETQYF. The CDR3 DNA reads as TGTGCCAGCACCCTGGGTAGCGGGGGGGTCCAAGAGACCCAGTACTTC.

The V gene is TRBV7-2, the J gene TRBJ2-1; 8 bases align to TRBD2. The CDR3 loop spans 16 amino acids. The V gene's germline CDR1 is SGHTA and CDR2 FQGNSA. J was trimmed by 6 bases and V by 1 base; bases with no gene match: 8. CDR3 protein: CASSLVSGGPGNEQFF. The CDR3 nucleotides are TGTGCCAGCAGCTTAGTATCGGGGGGGCCAGGCAATGAGCAGTTCTTC.

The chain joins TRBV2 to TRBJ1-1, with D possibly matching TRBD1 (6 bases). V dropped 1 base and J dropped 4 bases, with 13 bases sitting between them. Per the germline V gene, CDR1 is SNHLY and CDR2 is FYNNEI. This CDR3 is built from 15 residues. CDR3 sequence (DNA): TGTGCCAGCAGTGAAGGGACAGTGTTCCGCACTGAAGCTTTCTTT. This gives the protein CASSEGTVFRTEAFF.

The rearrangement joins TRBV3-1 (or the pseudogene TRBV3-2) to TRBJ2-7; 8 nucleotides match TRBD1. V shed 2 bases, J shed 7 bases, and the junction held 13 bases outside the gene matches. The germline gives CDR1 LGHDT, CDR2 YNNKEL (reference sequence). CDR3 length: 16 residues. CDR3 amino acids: CASSQIDRGGGQEQYF. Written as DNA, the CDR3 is TGTGCCAGCAGCCAAATTGACAGGGGCGGAGGTCAGGAGCAGTACTTC.

The CDR3 is CAWSDNSNSPLHF. In nucleotides, the CDR3 is TGTGCCTGGAGTGATAATTCTAATTCACCCCTCCACTTT. The chain has TRBV30 and TRBJ1-6; D gene uncertain. This CDR3 spans 13 amino acids. Between the trimmed V and J ends, which lost 1 base and 6 bases, there was a span of 7 bases. Germline lookup yields CDR1 GTSNPN and CDR2 SVGIG (reference sequence).

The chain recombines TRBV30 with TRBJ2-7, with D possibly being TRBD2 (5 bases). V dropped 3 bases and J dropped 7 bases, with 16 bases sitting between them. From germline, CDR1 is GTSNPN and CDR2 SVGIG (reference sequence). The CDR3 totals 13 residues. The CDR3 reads CAWSPGGNGEQYF. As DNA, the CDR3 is TGTGCCTGGAGCCCCGGAGGAAATGGGGAGCAGTACTTC.

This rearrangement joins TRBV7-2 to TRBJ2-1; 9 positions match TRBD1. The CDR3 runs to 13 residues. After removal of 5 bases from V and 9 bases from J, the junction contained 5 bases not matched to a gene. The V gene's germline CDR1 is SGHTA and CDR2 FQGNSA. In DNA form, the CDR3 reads TGTGCCAGCAGCCTCCTGACAGGGGGTGAGCAGTTCTTC. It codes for CASSLLTGGEQFF.